These 19 T cell receptor beta chains were all obtained from the same sample, sequenced in a study of PD-L1 blockade in urothelial cancer. Time point indicated: peripheral blood 6 weeks after treatment start. Only in-frame clones appear in the TCRdb table, and some are missing; sequencing was by immunoSEQ multiplex PCR. The table records more than 90,000 clones, approximately 82% of them present only once. Here the sequenced sample was PBMCs, taken around atezolizumab (anti-PD-L1) treatment. These receptors all stem from a man aged 65 to 85 with urothelial cancer.

The V and J genes are TRBV13 and TRBJ1-1; 7 nucleotides agree with TRBD1. In germline, CDR1 is PRHDT, CDR2 FYEKMQ (reference sequence). The V and J ends lost 5 bases and 6 bases, in that order; junction bases with no gene match: 24. The CDR3 spans 19 residues. This chain's CDR3 is CASSPNFQTDPTGFPEAFF. CDR3 bases: TGTGCCAGCAGCCCCAACTTCCAAACCGACCCGACAGGGTTCCCTGAAGCTTTCTTT.

The chain joins TRBV7-3 to TRBJ2-7; D is possibly TRBD2 (5 bases). Germline V lookup: CDR1 SGHTA, CDR2 FQGTGA. V was trimmed by 6 bases and J by 5 bases, leaving 14 bases between them. The CDR3 totals 13 residues. CDR3 amino acids: CASSPSGSHEQYF. The CDR3 bases are TGTGCCAGCAGTCCCTCGGGGTCCCACGAGCAGTACTTC.

Notes on this clone: The junction departs from the called germline gene at one end, perhaps through a read error. The J gene is TRBJ1-1, the V gene TRBV6-4; D might be TRBD1 (5 bases). In germline, CDR1 is MRHNA, CDR2 SNTAGT. The CDR3 has 15 amino acids. The DNA of the CDR3 is TGTACCAGCAGTGCCGGCGGGACGGGATCCACTGAAGCTTTCTTT. Protein: CTSSAGGTGSTEAFF.

The chain combines TRBV7-2 with TRBJ2-5; 8 positions agree with TRBD2. Germline trimming cut 3 bases from V and 2 bases from J; bases unmatched to any gene: 8. The CDR3 is 16 residues long. Germline assignment: CDR1 SGHTA and CDR2 FQGNSA. CDR3 in amino acids: CASSLSVAGLQETQYF. The CDR3, as DNA: TGTGCCAGCAGCTTGTCGGTAGCGGGGTTACAAGAGACCCAGTACTTC.

The V gene is TRBV4-1, the J gene TRBJ1-4; 9 nucleotides line up with TRBD1. Per the germline V gene, CDR1 is MGHRA and CDR2 is YSYEKL. The CDR3 is 16 residues long. The trim removed 3 bases at V and 7 bases at J, leaving 9 bases unmatched. For the CDR3, the DNA is TGCGCCAGCAGCCATGCCCGGGACAGGGCGGTTGAAAAACTGTTTTTT. It encodes CASSHARDRAVEKLFF.

The chain uses TRBV11-2 and TRBJ2-2, with 8 bases identical to TRBD2. Germline V CDR1 and CDR2: SGHAT, FQNNGV. V lost 3 bases to trimming and J lost 2 bases; unmatched junction nucleotides: 2. The CDR3 covers 15 residues. The CDR3 DNA sequence: TGTGCCAGCAGCTTGCGGGGGGCTAACACCGGGGAGCTGTTTTTT. Protein sequence: CASSLRGANTGELFF.

This chain joins TRBV2 and TRBJ2-7, with unresolved D. This CDR3 comprises 10 residues. Germline V CDR1 and CDR2: SNHLY, FYNNEI. V dropped 5 bases and J dropped 3 bases, with 2 bases sitting between them. CDR3 region: CASSRYEQYF. For the CDR3, the DNA is TGTGCCAGCAGTCGCTACGAGCAGTACTTC.

The rearrangement uses TRBV30 and TRBJ2-3, with a possible D match to TRBD1 (5 bases). CDR3 length: 14 amino acids. Germline V gene lookup returns CDR1 GTSNPN and CDR2 SVGIG (reference sequence). Trimming took 0 bases from V and 0 from J, leaving 7 bases between them. The CDR3 region has the DNA TGTGCCTGGAGTGTACAGGACAGCACAGATACGCAGTATTTT. Its translation is CAWSVQDSTDTQYF.

V is TRBV5-1 and J is TRBJ2-1; 7 bases are a match to TRBD2. CDR1 and CDR2 from the germline V gene are SGHRS and YFSETQ. The CDR3 contains 15 residues. V shed 4 bases and J 4 bases; nucleotides not matched to a gene: 8. The CDR3 DNA is TGCGCCAGCAGCGAGGGTACTAGCGTGTACAATGAGCAGTTCTTC. Protein sequence: CASSEGTSVYNEQFF.

The V gene is TRBV5-1, the J gene TRBJ2-3; no clear D gene. Trimming shortened V by 4 bases and J by 4 bases, and 10 bases separated the two germline ends. The CDR3 spans 13 residues. In germline, CDR1 is SGHRS, CDR2 YFSETQ. CDR3 protein: CASSMWAADTQYF. The CDR3 DNA sequence: TGCGCCAGCAGCATGTGGGCCGCAGATACGCAGTATTTT.

The rearrangement links TRBV21-1 to TRBJ1-1; the tabulated D call, TRBD1, remains unverified against the DNA. TRBV21-1 has pseudogene status. This CDR3 region has 13 residues. The CDR3 DNA sequence: TGTGCCAGACAGGGGGCAGAGAACACTGAAGCTTTCTTT. This encodes CARQGAENTEAFF.

In its sample, this clone was seen a few times. The rearrangement uses TRBV10-3 and TRBJ2-5, with 9 bases lining up with TRBD1. The CDR3 length is 14 residues. With V trimmed by 6 bases and J by 4 bases, 6 bases remained unmatched. Per the germline V gene, CDR1 is ENHRY and CDR2 is SYGVKD. Here the CDR3 reads CAIREQGAGETQYF. The CDR3 bases are TGTGCCATCAGGGAACAGGGGGCGGGAGAGACCCAGTACTTC.

The table lists this clone with a count of one. The rearrangement joins TRBV27 to TRBJ2-7, with 8 bases lining up with TRBD1. The junction had 7 bases not matched to a gene; V was cut back by 3 bases and J by 3 bases. This CDR3 spans 15 amino acids. Germline CDR1 MNHEY, CDR2 SMNVEV (reference sequence). The CDR3 loop reads CASSLATGVIYEQYF. CDR3 DNA sequence: TGTGCCAGCAGTTTGGCGACAGGGGTTATCTACGAGCAGTACTTC.

The V and J genes are TRBV5-1 and TRBJ2-5; D not certain. CDR1 SGHRS and CDR2 YFSETQ come from the germline V gene. Deletions cut 4 bases from V and 2 bases from J, with 12 bases between. The CDR3 is made up of 14 amino acids. This chain's CDR3 is CASSRSAAQETQYF. DNA of the CDR3: TGCGCCAGCAGCCGAAGTGCGGCTCAAGAGACCCAGTACTTC.

The V call is TRBV7-2, the J call TRBJ2-7; TRBD2 matches at 10 bases. The CDR3 consists of 15 residues. The J segment lost 0 bases and the V segment lost 4 bases, leaving 3 bases of the junction unmatched. Germline V gene data show CDR1 as SGHTA and CDR2 as FQGNSA. The DNA of the CDR3 is TGTGCCAGCAGCTCGGGACTAGCGCACTCCTACGAGCAGTACTTC. It encodes CASSSGLAHSYEQYF.

J is TRBJ2-7 and V is TRBV19, with TRBD1 as a possible D gene (6 bases). V was clipped by 1 base and J by 1 base, with 8 bases between them. The CDR3 extends over 14 amino acids. Germline values: CDR1 LNHDA, CDR2 SQIVND (reference sequence). The CDR3 DNA reads as TGTGCCAGTAGTATAGGGACAGAATCCTACGAGCAGTACTTC. Its translation: CASSIGTESYEQYF.

The chain is built from TRBV18 and TRBJ1-1; D not certain. Germline CDR1 reads KGHSH; CDR2 reads LQKENI. V dropped 3 bases and J dropped 4 bases, with 12 bases sitting between them. The CDR3 covers 14 residues. The CDR3 DNA follows: TGTGCCAGCTCACCGGGAGCGGCGGGCACTGAAGCTTTCTTT. Protein product: CASSPGAAGTEAFF.

This clone was observed once. This chain joins TRBV28 and TRBJ1-2; the match to TRBD1 covers 7 bases. Germline CDR1 is MDHEN and CDR2 is SYDVKM. The CDR3 is 16 amino acids. Losses at the gene ends were 5 bases for V and 6 bases for J; bases not matched to a gene: 15. The CDR3 loop reads CASSTGDRVKSDGYTF. CDR3 DNA: TGTGCCAGCAGTACTGGAGACAGGGTCAAGAGCGATGGCTACACCTTC.

The chain has TRBV19 and TRBJ1-4; D is undetermined. V lost 0 bases, J lost 8 bases, and 13 bases lay in between. The germline V gene has CDR1 LNHDA and CDR2 SQIVND (reference sequence). This CDR3 has 15 amino acids. The CDR3 region is CASSIEGSRGEKLFF. The CDR3 nucleotides read TGTGCCAGTAGTATAGAAGGCTCTCGAGGGGAAAAACTGTTTTTT.